This T cell receptor (beta chain) originates from a study of blood T cell repertoires in COVID-19. About the research overall: COVID-19 samples, acute and convalescent, were from the United States, Italy and Spain.

The V gene's germline CDR1 is MNHNY and CDR2 SVGAGI (reference sequence). Trimming cost V 6 bases and J 6 bases; bases outside gene matches: 4. The CDR3 has 13 residues. TCRdb's table, derived via immunoSEQ multiplex PCR, lists solely in-frame clones and lacks some. The table has 250,000 to 300,000 clones, approximately 82% seen once. Sequences were obtained from peripheral blood. V usage is TRBV6-6 and J usage is TRBJ2-2; TRBD1 aligns across 7 bases. This sequence was found in a man in his 60s who had recovered from COVID-19. This chain's CDR3 is CASSRQGSGELFF. For the CDR3, the DNA is TGTGCCAGCAGCCGACAGGGATCCGGGGAGCTGTTTTTT.